This T cell receptor (beta chain) was observed in a study of T cells in tuberculosis. The length of the CDR3 is 15 residues. V was pared by 5 bases and J by 0 bases, with 11 bases between. Germline CDR1 and CDR2: MNHNS and SASEGT. Clones were read by immunoSEQ multiplex PCR, and TCRdb kept only the in-frame ones, dropping some. This sample has about 29,000 clones, with roughly 90% found just once. The genes are TRBV6-1 and TRBJ1-3; D is perhaps TRBD1 (5 bases). The sequenced sample consisted of PBMCs. The source is a donor aged 10-30 years with latent tuberculosis or without tuberculosis infection. CDR3 residues: CASSSRGGSGNTIYF. The CDR3 bases are TGTGCCAGCAGTTCCCGGGGGGGCTCTGGAAACACCATATATTTT.